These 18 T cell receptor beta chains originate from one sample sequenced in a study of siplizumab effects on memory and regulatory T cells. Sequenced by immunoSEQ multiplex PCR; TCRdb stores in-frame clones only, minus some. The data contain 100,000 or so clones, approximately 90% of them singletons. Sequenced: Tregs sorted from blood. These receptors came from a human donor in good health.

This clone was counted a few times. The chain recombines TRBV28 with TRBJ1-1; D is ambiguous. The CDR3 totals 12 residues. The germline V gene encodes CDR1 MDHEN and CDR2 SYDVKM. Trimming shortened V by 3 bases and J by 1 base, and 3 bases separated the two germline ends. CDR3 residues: CASSFGNTEAFF. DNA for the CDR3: TGTGCCAGCAGTTTCGGGAACACTGAAGCTTTCTTT.

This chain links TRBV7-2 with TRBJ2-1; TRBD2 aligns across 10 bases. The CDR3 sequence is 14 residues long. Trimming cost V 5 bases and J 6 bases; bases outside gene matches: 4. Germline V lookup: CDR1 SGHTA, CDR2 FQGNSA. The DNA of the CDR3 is TGTGCCAGCAGCACGGGACTAGCGACCAATGAGCAGTTCTTC. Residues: CASSTGLATNEQFF.

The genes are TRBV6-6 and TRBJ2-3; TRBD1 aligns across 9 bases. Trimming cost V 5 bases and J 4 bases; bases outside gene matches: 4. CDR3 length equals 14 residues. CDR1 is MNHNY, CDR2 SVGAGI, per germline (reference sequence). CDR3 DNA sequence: TGTGCCAGCAGTCTGGGACAGGGCGCAGATACGCAGTATTTT. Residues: CASSLGQGADTQYF.

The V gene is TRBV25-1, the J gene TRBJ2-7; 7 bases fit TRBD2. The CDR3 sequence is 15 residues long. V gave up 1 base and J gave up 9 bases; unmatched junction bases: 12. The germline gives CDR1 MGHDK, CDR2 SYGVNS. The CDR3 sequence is CASSELRLAVSRQYF. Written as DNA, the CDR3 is TGTGCCAGCAGTGAATTACGACTAGCAGTATCGCGGCAGTACTTC.

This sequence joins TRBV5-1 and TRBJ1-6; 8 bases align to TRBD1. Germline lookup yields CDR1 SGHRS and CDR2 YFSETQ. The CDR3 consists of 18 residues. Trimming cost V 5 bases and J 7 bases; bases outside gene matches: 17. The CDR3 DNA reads TGCGCCAGCAGTATTACCCCAGGGGGCGGAGGGGCCAATTCACCCCTCCACTTT. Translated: CASSITPGGGGANSPLHF.

The CDR3 DNA sequence: TGCGCCAGCAGCTTGGATCAGGGGCCTGGAAACACCATATATTTT. Translation gives CASSLDQGPGNTIYF. The chain is built from TRBV5-1 and TRBJ1-3; TRBD1 might be the D (6 bases). Germline V gene lookup returns CDR1 SGHRS and CDR2 YFSETQ. The CDR3 loop spans 15 amino acids. V shed 0 bases and J shed 2 bases, with 9 bases lying between them.

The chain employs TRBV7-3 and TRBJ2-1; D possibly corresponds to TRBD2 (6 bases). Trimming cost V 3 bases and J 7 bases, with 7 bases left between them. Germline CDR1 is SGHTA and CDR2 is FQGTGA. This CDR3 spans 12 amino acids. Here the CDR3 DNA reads TGTGCCAGCAGCTTGACTAGTAATGAGCAGTTCTTC. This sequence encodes CASSLTSNEQFF.

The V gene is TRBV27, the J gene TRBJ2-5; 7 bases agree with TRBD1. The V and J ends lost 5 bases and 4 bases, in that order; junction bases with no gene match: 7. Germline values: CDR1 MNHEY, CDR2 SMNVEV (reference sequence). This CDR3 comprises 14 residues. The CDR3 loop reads CASSPWDSRETQYF. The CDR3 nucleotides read TGTGCCAGCAGTCCATGGGACAGTCGAGAGACCCAGTACTTC.

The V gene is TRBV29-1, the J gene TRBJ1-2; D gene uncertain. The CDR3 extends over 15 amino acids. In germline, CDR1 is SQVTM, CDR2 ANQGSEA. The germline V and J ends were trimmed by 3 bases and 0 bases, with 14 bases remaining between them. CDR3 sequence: CSVEPIRVPNYGYTF. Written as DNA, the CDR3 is TGCAGCGTTGAGCCTATTCGAGTACCTAACTATGGCTACACCTTC.

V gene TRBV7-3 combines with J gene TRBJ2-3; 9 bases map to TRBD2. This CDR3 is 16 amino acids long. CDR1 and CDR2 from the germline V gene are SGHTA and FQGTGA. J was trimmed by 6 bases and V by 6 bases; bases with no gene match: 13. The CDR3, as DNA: TGTGCCAGCAGTACACGGGTGGCGGGAGGGCCCGATACGCAGTATTTT. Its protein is CASSTRVAGGPDTQYF.

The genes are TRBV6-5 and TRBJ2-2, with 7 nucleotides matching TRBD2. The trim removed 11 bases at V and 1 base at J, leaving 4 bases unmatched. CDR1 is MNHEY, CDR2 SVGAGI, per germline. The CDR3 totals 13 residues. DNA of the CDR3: TGTGCCGGGGGGGGACGGAACACCGGGGAGCTGTTTTTT. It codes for CAGGGRNTGELFF.

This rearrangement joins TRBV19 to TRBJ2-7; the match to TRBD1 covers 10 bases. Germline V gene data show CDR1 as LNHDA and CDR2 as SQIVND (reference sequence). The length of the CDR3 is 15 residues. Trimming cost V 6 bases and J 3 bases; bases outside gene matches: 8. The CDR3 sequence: CASSLPGTGVYEQYF. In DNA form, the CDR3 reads TGTGCCAGTAGCCTACCCGGGACAGGGGTCTACGAGCAGTACTTC.

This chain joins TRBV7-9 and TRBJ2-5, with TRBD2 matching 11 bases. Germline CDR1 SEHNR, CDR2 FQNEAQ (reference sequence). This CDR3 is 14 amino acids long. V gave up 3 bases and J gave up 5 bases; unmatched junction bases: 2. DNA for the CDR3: TGTGCCAGCAGCTTCGGACTAGCGGGTGAGACCCAGTACTTC. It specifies CASSFGLAGETQYF.

CDR3 in amino acids: CASRPVSLLWVGDLNEQFF. The CDR3, as DNA: TGCGCCAGCAGGCCCGTTTCCCTACTTTGGGTAGGGGATCTCAATGAGCAGTTCTTC. The gene calls are TRBV5-1 and TRBJ2-1; a possible D gene is TRBD1 (5 bases). This CDR3 region has 19 residues. V was cut by 5 bases and J by 6 bases, with 30 bases left in between. Per the germline V gene, CDR1 is SGHRS and CDR2 is YFSETQ.

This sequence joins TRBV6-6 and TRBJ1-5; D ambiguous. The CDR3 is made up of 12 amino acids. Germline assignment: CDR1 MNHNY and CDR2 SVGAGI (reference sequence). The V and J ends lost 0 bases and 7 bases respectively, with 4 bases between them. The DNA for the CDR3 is TGTGCCAGCAGTTACTCTCTGCAGCCCCAGCATTTT. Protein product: CASSYSLQPQHF.

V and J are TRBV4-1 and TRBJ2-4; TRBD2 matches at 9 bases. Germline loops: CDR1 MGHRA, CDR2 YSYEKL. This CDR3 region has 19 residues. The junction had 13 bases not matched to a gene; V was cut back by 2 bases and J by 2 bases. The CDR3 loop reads CASSQPTSGDYQTKNIQYF. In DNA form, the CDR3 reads TGCGCCAGCAGCCAACCGACTAGCGGAGATTACCAGACCAAAAACATTCAGTACTTC.

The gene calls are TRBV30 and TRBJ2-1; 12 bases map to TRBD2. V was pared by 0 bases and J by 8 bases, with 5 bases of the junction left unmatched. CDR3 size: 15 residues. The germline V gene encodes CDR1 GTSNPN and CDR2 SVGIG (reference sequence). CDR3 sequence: CAWSVSLAGGDEQFF. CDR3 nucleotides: TGTGCCTGGAGTGTAAGTCTAGCGGGAGGGGATGAGCAGTTCTTC.

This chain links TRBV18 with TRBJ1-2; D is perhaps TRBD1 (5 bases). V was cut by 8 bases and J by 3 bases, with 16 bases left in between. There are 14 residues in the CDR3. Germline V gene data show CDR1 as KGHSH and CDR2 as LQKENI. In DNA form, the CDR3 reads TGTGCCAGCGCCGGGGACCTTTGGGACTATGGCTACACCTTC. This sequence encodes CASAGDLWDYGYTF.